This TCR beta chain comes out of a study of vaccination and CD4 T cells after COVID-19 (dated by TCRdb to about 2022). Background for the entire study: Every convalescent patient had a positive nasal swab PCR test for SARS-CoV-2, with mild disease in several patients and severe disease in one. The convalescent cohort comprised six males and four females, including two Hispanic individuals, seven Caucasians, two Asians and one multiracial person. Participants received two doses of either the Pfizer-BioNTech BNT162b2 vaccine (n=8) or the Moderna mRNA-1273 vaccine (n=2). Post-COVID blood samples from convalescent patients were collected a median of roughly 100 days after diagnosis, with a range of 35 to 161 days. Post-vaccine blood samples were obtained a median of approximately 74 days after the second vaccine dose, with a range of 14 to 241 days. Culture stimuli were overlapping spike peptide pools from SARS-CoV-2 and from the common cold coronaviruses HCoV-NL63, HCoV-OC43 and HCoV-229E. Control cultures received a CEFX viral epitope pool as the positive control, an HIV-1 Nef peptide pool as the negative control, or no peptide. In around 9 COVID-19 convalescent patients and a handful of infection-naive healthy vaccine recipients, researchers compared the spike-specific CD4+ TCR repertoire from before mRNA vaccination with the repertoire from after. The study at large found these results: Relatively few convalescent patients were included in the study, and early timepoints after natural infection were not analyzed. An increase in the median number of SARS-CoV-2-reactive clonotypes from 21 after infection to a few dozen after vaccination was observed, but the change was not found to be significant. Among convalescent patients, a median approximately 88% of the SARS-CoV-2-reactive clones seen after vaccination appeared only after vaccination, which suggests priming specific to the vaccine. Nearly all vaccine-specific clones in convalescent patients (304 of 307) were mono-reactive for SARS-CoV-2 spike rather than cross-reactive with common cold coronaviruses.

Library construction relied on PCR. TCR sequencing of DNA from cultured CD4+ T cells used the Oncomine TCR Beta short-read assay at the Johns Hopkins FTIC core. The QIAamp micro DNA kit was used to extract genomic DNA from the cultured CD4+ T cells. Oncomine TCR Beta libraries from cultured CD4+ T cells were pooled using unique dual indexes and sequenced on an Illumina iSeq 100. The study's processing was this. Non-productive sequences were filtered out, and CDR3s that did not start with C, did not end with F or W, or were shorter than 7 amino acids were discarded. Antigen-specific clonotypes were identified with the MANAFEST web application by comparing peptide-stimulated wells with reference and other culture wells. An FDR below 0.05, an odds ratio above 5, and a productive frequency above 0.1% in at least two of three replicate wells were required for clones to be considered positive. A clonotype counted as cross-reactive if it showed significant expansion both in the SARS-CoV-2 spike wells and in at least one common cold coronavirus spike condition. CDR3 homology was assessed with Levenshtein distances (stringdist) and unrooted phylogenetic trees (ape) in R version 3.6.1. TCRdb reprocessed the public reads (quality trimming at Q25 with fastp, clone calling with MiXCR) and kept in-frame beta chains. CDR3 protein duplicates are merged, each entry listing the most common genes and DNA. TCRdb, not the authors, supplied the V and J calls. The sample records around 21,000 distinct CDR3 sequences, over 50% of which are singletons. Clones ranked in the top ten supply around 9% of the sample.

The intended sense of this specimen's treatment or condition label: roughly 10-day PBMC culture with coronavirus spike peptide pools or control peptides (ViraFEST assay). To expand antigen-specific T cells with peptide pools and then pick out the expanded clonotypes through TCR sequencing, the study relied on the ViraFEST assay. The positive SARS-CoV-2 PCR tests of the convalescent patients were dated from March to December 2020, before the Alpha, Beta and Delta variants emerged in the United States. About 2 million PBMCs per well were cultured in IMDM with approximately 4.9% human AB serum and 8 to 10 IU/ml IL-2, plus 10 ug/ml peptide pools. On days 3 and 7, half of the culture medium was replaced with fresh IL-2-containing medium. After roughly nine days of culture, CD4+ T cells were isolated by negative selection using the EasySep CD4+ T cell isolation kit. Ficoll-Paque Plus gradient centrifugation was used to isolate PBMCs from whole blood, and the isolated PBMCs were then either used fresh or cryopreserved at -140C. In general, triplicate wells were set up for every culture condition.

With regard to this clonotype: No cognate antigen has been identified for it. No base qualities exist here, and no much larger clone lies one base off it.

V is cut back by 0 bases and J by 9 bases, with 10 bases in the junction unmatched. In the germline V gene, CDR1 corresponds to SGHVS and CDR2 to FQNEAQ. The CDR3, from cysteine to phenylalanine, totals 17 residues. Just the 51-base CDR3 DNA is kept, in frame starting at base 1. The source of this sequence is a human donor who had recovered from COVID-19. The material sequenced was CD4+ T cells from blood, cultured in vitro. The V and J segments used are TRBV7-8 and TRBJ2-1, with TRBD2 matching 11 junction bases. The DNA reads as follows: TGTGCCAGCAGCTTAGCGCAGGTAGCGGGAGGGCGGGCTGAGCAGTTCTTC. This translates into CASSLAQVAGGRAEQFF.